The count of the clone carrying this T cell receptor (beta chain) is one. Source study methods: By means of reference gene primer amplification, nucleated cell counts were estimated. Produced via immunoSEQ multiplex PCR; TCRdb's table is partial and in-frame only. V and J calls and clone size follow that table, whereas D and trimming were derived from the DNA. This table has 60,000 to 75,000 clones, under 95% appearing once. The sample is drawn from a study of blood T cell repertoires in COVID-19. Study details: Acute and convalescent COVID-19 samples came from the United States, Italy and Spain.

V lost 0 bases and J lost 3; bases outside the gene matches: 9. The CDR3 is 17 residues long. Germline V gives CDR1 ENHRY, CDR2 SYGVKD. Sequences were obtained from peripheral blood. The sequence derives from a human donor in a cohort sampled during active COVID-19. J is TRBJ2-7 and V is TRBV10-3; 9 bases are a match to TRBD2. The CDR3: CAISESEWIAGVYEQYF. The CDR3 DNA reads TGTGCCATCAGTGAGTCGGAATGGATAGCGGGAGTCTACGAGCAGTACTTC.